This T cell receptor (beta chain) was recorded in a study of cytomegalovirus exposure and HLA in healthy donors. Study-wide background: HLA-typed donors were the source of tens of millions of unique TCRs held in an early data release. The study's findings and limits: Later on, an analysis found that several of the most significant clusters appeared to be linked to common viral pathogens, which included parvovirus B19. Earlier results showed most TCR beta V segments being productive about 87% or about 30% of the time. The study labeled more than 150 TCR beta chains cytomegalovirus-associated.

In the case of this clone: The antigen is unknown.

Germline V gives CDR1 MNHEY, CDR2 SVGAGI. V was cut by 5 bases and J by 0 bases, with 12 bases left in between. This CDR3 spans 15 amino acids. PCR primers comprised 60 Vbeta and 13 Jbeta primers. Repertoires were generated with immunoSEQ multiplex PCR, while TCRdb's copy carries only in-frame clones and drops some. The sample records more than 150,000 clones, roughly nine tenths being singletons. The sequenced sample was PBMCs. The TCR comes from a girl under three years old in good health and CMV-seronegative. The chain links TRBV6-5 to TRBJ2-3, with D unclear. Here the CDR3 reads CASSTYGGSTDTQYF. CDR3 sequence (DNA): TGTGCCAGCAGTACCTATGGCGGTAGCACAGATACGCAGTATTTT.